A selection of T cell receptor beta chains follows, all from one sample in a study of blood T cells in healthy people across ages. TCRdb fed the 5' RACE reads into MiXCR, producing one record per CDR3 protein. The data contain about 720,000 distinct CDR3 sequences, 22% of them seen just once; the ten biggest clones take up around a fifth. Specimen: blood. The receptors derive from a man in his sixties or seventies in good health. Both conserved end residues are trimmed from each CDR3.

v_call cdr3_aa
TRBV10-3 AISSGGRETQY
TRBV14 ASSKVGGLLEYEQY
TRBV14 ASSLQGRGYEQY
TRBV20-1 SVAGGMYNEQF
TRBV28 ASSLRSGARLAGELF
TRBV7-9 ASSEGQPNTEAF
TRBV7-2 ASSWTSGNTGELF
TRBV7-2 ASSQFRDTEAF
TRBV24-1 ATSGGLSGASYNEQF
TRBV20-1 SARDPRSDGGAF
TRBV24-1 ATRAFGELF
TRBV7-3 ASSRSFGAQETQY
TRBV7-2 ASSRSAGLSEQY
TRBV6-1 ASSEKGRSTDTQY
TRBV9 ASSLDPGGGTGELF
TRBV20-1 SAPPSGSTYEQY
TRBV28 ASSFSGRGEKGQF
TRBV10-3 ATAGVGVDEQF
TRBV15 ATSRDGTAGPQH
TRBV20-1 SATQQGLSDREQF
TRBV27 ASSPRLVRIEQF
TRBV7-8 ASSFVGGGNEQF
TRBV5-1 ASSSWGPRGDNEQF
TRBV5-5 ASSLGAMGGVNYGYT
TRBV7-9 ASSLVAGEQY
TRBV29-1 SDSADYGYT
TRBV5-1 ASSLNSLQPGANVLT
TRBV28 ASRVDREVYIQY
TRBV5-1 ASCRDYTDTQY
TRBV24-1 ATSDSGWSLNRSTGCEETQY
TRBV20-1 SARVASAGAQY
TRBV12-3/TRBV12-4 ASSLWGFGTDTQY
TRBV20-1 SAASGGPYEQY
TRBV24-1 ATSEPGHFTGELF